The T cell receptor (beta chain) described here comes from a study of tumor-infiltrating lymphocytes in primary liver carcinoma (dated by TCRdb to 2016 to 2017). For the study in its entirety: Between late 2015 and early 2016, five patients in China with histopathologically diagnosed primary liver carcinoma had surgical resection. Hepatocellular carcinoma (four) or combined HCC and intrahepatic cholangiocarcinoma (one) was present in the five patients, who were three men and two women aged 30 to 69 years. The tumors of the five patients were staged as T1-T3 N0M0, with maximum diameters ranging from roughly 4.2 to 10 cm. Each sample produced roughly 3.65 to 8 million productive TCRbeta reads, and read depth showed no significant difference between tissue types. Across five regions of each liver tumor, along with adjacent normal tissue and blood, the study brought together TCRbeta repertoire sequencing, expression microarrays and whole-exome sequencing. A total of about 35 specimens from 5 patients, comprising about 25 tumor regions, 5 adjacent noncancerous liver tissues and 5 peripheral blood samples, were covered by TCRbeta repertoire sequencing. Repertoires from technical replicates were highly reproducible, with mean shared-clone rates about 0.86 and correlation coefficients above 0.98. General conclusions and limits of the study: Bulk unsorted samples precluded comparing CD4+ and CD8+ T cell repertoires. A significantly larger repertoire fraction was made up by the top 250 clones in tumors than in blood (p = 0.039). The study included only five patients, and the authors note findings should be validated in a larger study. Only the TCR beta chain was sequenced, which likely underestimates true repertoire diversity because unpaired alpha chains were not captured. Repertoire overlap was higher between tumor regions (mean about 35%) than tumor-adjacent (around 17%) or tumor-blood (approximately 15%) pairs, consistent with antigen-driven expansion.

Blood RNA was extracted from unsorted whole blood using TRIzol reagent, and germline DNA was obtained with the DNeasy Blood & Tissue kit. At the time of sampling, the patients were treatment-naive and had chronic HBV infection. Before surgery, four milliliters of peripheral blood were drawn into K2EDTA tubes. The CDR3 runs 15 amino acids, cysteine and phenylalanine included. Left in the record is the CDR3 DNA by itself, 45 bases read in frame from the first base. Trimming removed 6 bases from V and 4 bases from J; the gene matches leave 8 bases unexplained. The germline V gene encodes CDR1 MNHNS and CDR2 SASEGT. This clonotype was observed a handful of times. Its antigen is still unknown. Being one base from a much bigger clone, this may be a read error. Starting from approximately 0.5 ug total RNA, TCRbeta-specific cDNA was produced by reverse transcription with a constant-region primer and ProtoScript II reverse transcriptase. The TCRbeta libraries were prepared through three rounds of nested multiplex PCR following a slightly modified ARM-PCR procedure. Multiplex TRBV1-TRBV30 forward primers and a Cbeta reverse primer were used in the first two PCR rounds, each of which was run for around 10 cycles. A final 25-cycle PCR with Deep VentR polymerase added sample barcodes and Illumina adapters. Amplicons of 200-500 bp were gel-purified with a QIAquick gel extraction kit before sequencing. An Illumina HiSeq 2500 was used to sequence the TCRbeta amplicons with 250-bp paired-end reads. In the paper's pipeline: To recover full CDR3 sequences, reads were quality-trimmed using Trimmomatic v0.33 and paired reads were then merged using FLASH v1.2.11. V, D and J germline segments were assigned to the rearranged TCRbeta sequences by MiGEC v1.2.1b. Clonotype statistics, along with Shannon-Wiener diversity indices, were calculated using VDJtools v1.0.0. Except for diversity analysis, only the 250 most abundant clonotypes of each sample were used in subsequent analyses to reduce sampling bias. The public sequencing data were trimmed at Q25 with fastp and processed into clonotypes with MiXCR by TCRdb, which kept only in-frame beta chains. All rows with the same CDR3 protein become a single entry with the most common DNA and genes. TCRdb's processing, not the study's, gives the V and J calls here. This sample comprises 190,000 or so distinct CDR3 sequences, roughly two thirds of them detected only once. The biggest ten clones account for approximately 6.5% of the sample.

The source is a woman aged 55-75 years with primary liver carcinoma and hepatitis B virus infection. This chain is built from TRBV6-1 and TRBJ2-2, and 7 junction bases match TRBD1. Sequencing was performed on peripheral blood. The sequenced DNA is TGTGCCAGCAGGTCCACAGGGGCGACCACCGGGGAGCTGTTTTTT. Its translation is CASRSTGATTGELFF.